Only one count was recorded for the clone carrying this T cell receptor beta chain. The target antigen is unknown. The CDR3 has 16 residues. V was shortened by 5 bases and J by 1 base, with 15 bases between the two germline ends. The germline CDR1 and CDR2 sequences are MDHEN and SYDVKM. These data are taken from a study of T cell responses to AZD1222 COVID-19 vaccine. Broader study findings: Vaccine-related CD4 TCRs covered spike, predominating at 160-218 and 743-854. Among the donors, most were white British and more were female, and clonal diversity was possibly underestimated.

Measured with immunoSEQ multiplex PCR; TCRdb has only the in-frame clones, and not every one. The table lists 95,000 to 130,000 clones, approximately 86% of them singletons. The sequences come from peripheral blood, collected on day 0 of AZD1222 vaccination. The chain couples TRBV28 to TRBJ1-5; possible D gene TRBD1, 5 bases. This clonotype originated in an adult in good health. The CDR3 loop is CASSPERGVSNQPQHF. The CDR3 nucleotides read TGTGCCAGCAGTCCCGAGCGGGGCGTCAGCAATCAGCCCCAGCATTTT.